This T cell receptor (beta chain) was obtained from a study of cytotoxic CD8 clonotypes in ibrutinib-treated CLL. This clone has a single count. Clones were sequenced by immunoSEQ multiplex PCR, and TCRdb holds only the in-frame ones, with some missing. The sample consists of 76,000 or so clones, 70% to 90% of them appearing once. V shed 3 bases and J shed 2 bases, with 10 bases lying between them. This CDR3 has 14 amino acids. Germline V gene lookup returns CDR1 ENHRY and CDR2 SYGVKD. The input for sequencing was PBMCs, taken after 24 months of ibrutinib treatment. The origin of this receptor is a human donor with chronic lymphocytic leukemia. This chain uses TRBV10-3 with TRBJ2-5, with D possibly TRBD1 on 7 matching bases. CDR3 in DNA: TGTGCCATCAGTGACAGGGGGGCTCAAGAGACCCAGTACTTC. Translated, it gives CAISDRGAQETQYF.